These 18 T cell receptor beta chains originate from one sample sequenced in a study of blood T cell repertoires in COVID-19. Produced via immunoSEQ multiplex PCR; TCRdb's table is partial and in-frame only. The repertoire has some 97,000 clones, about 86% of them found once; the top ten carry less than 3.5%. Material for sequencing was PBMCs or T cells enriched from blood (not recorded which). The receptors were sampled from a woman aged 45-65 years who had recovered from COVID-19.

The chain combines TRBV11-2 with TRBJ2-5, with TRBD2 matching 8 bases. This CDR3 spans 15 amino acids. V was pared by 3 bases and J by 1 base, with 4 bases of the junction left unmatched. The germline V gene encodes CDR1 SGHAT and CDR2 FQNNGV. The CDR3 region is CASSFGGGRQETQYF. DNA for the CDR3: TGTGCCAGCAGCTTCGGCGGGGGGCGCCAAGAGACCCAGTACTTC.

This clone was observed at least ten times. The rearrangement joins TRBV6-4 to TRBJ2-3; 10 nucleotides match TRBD2. The V gene end was trimmed by 5 bases and the J gene end by 2 bases; junction bases not matched to a gene: 1. The germline gives CDR1 MRHNA, CDR2 SNTAGT. The CDR3 has 14 amino acids. CDR3 protein: CASSSGGATDTQYF. The CDR3 region has the DNA TGTGCCAGCAGTAGCGGGGGGGCCACAGATACGCAGTATTTT.

The rearrangement links TRBV18 to TRBJ1-1; 7 nucleotides agree with TRBD1. The CDR3 loop spans 14 amino acids. The V gene's germline CDR1 is KGHSH and CDR2 LQKENI. V lost 6 bases and J lost 2; bases outside the gene matches: 6. CDR3: CASSRQGPNTEAFF. For the CDR3, the DNA is TGTGCCAGCTCCAGACAGGGACCTAACACTGAAGCTTTCTTT.

This clone has only one observation. The J gene is TRBJ2-2, the V gene TRBV7-8; 7 bases agree with TRBD1. The germline CDR1 and CDR2 sequences are SGHVS and FQNEAQ. The CDR3 extends over 14 amino acids. V lost 1 base and J lost 6; bases outside the gene matches: 2. CDR3: CASSLDRGAGELFF. The CDR3 region has the DNA TGTGCCAGCAGCTTAGACAGGGGCGCCGGGGAGCTGTTTTTT.

This chain uses TRBV2 with TRBJ1-6, with D tentatively TRBD1 (5 bases). Trimming cost V 11 bases and J 10 bases, with 18 bases left between them. Germline V lookup: CDR1 SNHLY, CDR2 FYNNEI. This CDR3 has 13 amino acids. The DNA of the CDR3 is TGTGCCGCGCAGGGCCGCCTAGAATCACCCCTCCACTTT. Encoded protein: CAAQGRLESPLHF.

V usage is TRBV27 and J usage is TRBJ2-5, with 9 bases matching TRBD1. This CDR3 is 15 amino acids long. CDR1 is MNHEY, CDR2 SMNVEV, per germline (reference sequence). V lost 3 bases to trimming and J lost 4 bases; unmatched junction nucleotides: 6. The chain's CDR3 is CASSFTGGIRETQYF. The CDR3 DNA follows: TGTGCCAGCAGTTTTACAGGGGGCATCCGAGAGACCCAGTACTTC.

The rearrangement joins TRBV7-2 to TRBJ1-6; tentatively, D is TRBD1 (5 bases). This CDR3 region has 15 residues. The germline V gene encodes CDR1 SGHTA and CDR2 FQGNSA. Trimming left V 4 bases short and J 6 bases short, with 13 bases between. The CDR3 reads CASSSYGTFNSPLHF. The CDR3 nucleotides are TGTGCCAGCAGCTCTTACGGGACTTTTAATTCACCCCTCCACTTT. The full variable domain, its missing parts supplied by reference TRBV7-2 and TRBJ1-6, is GAGVSQSPSNKVTEKGKDVELRCDPISGHTALYWYRQSLGQGLEFLIYFQGNSAPDKSGLPSDRFSAERTGGSVSTLTIQRTQQEDSAVYLCASSSYGTFNSPLHFGNGTRLTVT.

The chain is built from TRBV3-1 (or the pseudogene TRBV3-2) and TRBJ1-1, with D perhaps TRBD1 (5 bases). Germline CDR1 reads LGHDT; CDR2 reads YNNKEL (reference sequence). V dropped 1 base and J dropped 1 base, with 16 bases sitting between them. This CDR3 contains 17 residues. The CDR3 here is CASSQGRGGARNTEAFF. The CDR3 nucleotides are TGTGCCAGCAGCCAAGGGAGGGGCGGGGCCCGGAACACTGAAGCTTTCTTT.

J is TRBJ1-2 and V is TRBV29-1, with 12 bases aligning to TRBD1. The length of the CDR3 is 13 residues. From germline, CDR1 is SQVTM and CDR2 ANQGSEA. The V and J ends lost 7 bases and 7 bases, in that order; junction bases with no gene match: 7. CDR3 bases: TGCAGCGCCCCGGGACAGGGGGCGATTGGCTACACCTTC. Translated, it gives CSAPGQGAIGYTF. The full variable domain, in which reference TRBV29-1 and TRBJ1-2 provide the parts outside the CDR3, is SAVISQKPSRDICQRGTSLTIQCQVDSQVTMMFWYRQQPGQSLTLIATANQGSEATYESGFVIDKFPISRPNLTFSTLTVSNMSPEDSSIYLCSAPGQGAIGYTFGSGTRLTVV.

This sequence joins TRBV6-2 or TRBV6-3 and TRBJ2-3; D might be TRBD2 (5 bases). Germline V gene sequence: CDR1 MNHEY, CDR2 SVGEGT. V dropped 0 bases and J dropped 1 base, with 14 bases sitting between them. There are 17 residues in the CDR3. In DNA, the CDR3 is TGTGCCAGCAGTTACTCCCGCGGGCTGGTCGGCACAGATACGCAGTATTTT. Translating gives CASSYSRGLVGTDTQYF.

As DNA, the CDR3 is TGCGCCAGCAGCCCACACAGGACGAACACCGGGGAGCTGTTTTTT. Residues: CASSPHRTNTGELFF. The V and J genes are TRBV10-2 and TRBJ2-2; D is perhaps TRBD1 (5 bases). From germline, CDR1 is WSHSY and CDR2 SAAADI. V was trimmed by 6 bases and J by 0 bases, leaving 11 bases between them. This CDR3 comprises 15 residues.

V is TRBV7-2 and J is TRBJ1-3, with 12 bases aligning to TRBD1. The germline gives CDR1 SGHTA, CDR2 FQGNSA. With 5 bases clipped from V and 1 base from J, the junction kept 12 bases outside the gene matches. The CDR3 spans 19 residues. In nucleotides, the CDR3 is TGTGCCAGCAGCCCACTGGGACAGGGGGCGAAAGGGTCTGGAAACACCATATATTTT. Translated: CASSPLGQGAKGSGNTIYF. Combining the CDR3 with reference TRBV7-2 and TRBJ1-3 gives the whole variable domain GAGVSQSPSNKVTEKGKDVELRCDPISGHTALYWYRQSLGQGLEFLIYFQGNSAPDKSGLPSDRFSAERTGGSVSTLTIQRTQQEDSAVYLCASSPLGQGAKGSGNTIYFGEGSWLTVV.

The rearrangement links TRBV11-2 to TRBJ2-3, with TRBD2 matching over 9 bases. J lost 6 bases, V lost 1 base, and 5 bases had no gene match. CDR1 is SGHAT and CDR2 is FQNNGV in the germline V gene. The CDR3 sequence is 15 residues long. The CDR3 sequence: CASSLASAGGDTQYF. In DNA form, the CDR3 reads TGTGCCAGCAGCTTAGCTTCTGCGGGGGGGGATACGCAGTATTTT.

This chain uses TRBV27 with TRBJ2-7; TRBD2 aligns across 8 bases. Germline CDR1 MNHEY, CDR2 SMNVEV (reference sequence). This CDR3 spans 15 amino acids. Losses at the gene ends were 0 bases for V and 5 bases for J; bases not matched to a gene: 6. The CDR3 reads CASSLSSGVPNEQYF. CDR3 DNA: TGTGCCAGCAGTTTATCTAGCGGGGTCCCCAACGAGCAGTACTTC.

This clone showed up just once. The V gene is TRBV7-2, the J gene TRBJ1-6, with no clear D. Trimming stripped 5 bases from V and 0 bases from J, with 14 bases between. Germline CDR1 reads SGHTA; CDR2 reads FQGNSA. The CDR3 spans 17 residues. The CDR3 region has the DNA TGTGCCAGCAGCCAGCCTCGACTGCGCTCCTATAATTCACCCCTCCACTTT. Amino acids: CASSQPRLRSYNSPLHF.

This clone was seen just once. The CDR3 protein is CASSYIQRGNNEQFF. The CDR3 bases are TGTGCCAGCAGTTACATCCAGCGGGGGAACAATGAGCAGTTCTTC. The chain combines TRBV6-2 or TRBV6-3 with TRBJ2-1; 8 bases fit TRBD2. Germline CDR1 reads MNHEY; CDR2 reads SVGEGT. CDR3 length: 15 amino acids. Trimming at V came to 2 bases and at J to 5 bases, leaving 5 bases not matched to a gene.

The rearrangement joins TRBV19 to TRBJ1-1; weak D call: TRBD1 (5 bases). Germline-derived CDR1 and CDR2 are LNHDA and SQIVND (reference sequence). This CDR3 region has 12 residues. Trimming took off 6 bases at V and 1 base at J, with 6 bases between the two ends. The CDR3 region is CASSDRNTEAFF. CDR3 nucleotide sequence: TGTGCCAGTAGCGACAGGAACACTGAAGCTTTCTTT.

V and J are TRBV19 and TRBJ2-5, with 10 bases matching TRBD2. There are 15 residues in the CDR3. Germline loops: CDR1 LNHDA, CDR2 SQIVND (reference sequence). Trimming cost V 4 bases and J 5 bases; bases outside gene matches: 7. The CDR3 sequence is CASSNRLAGEETQYF. CDR3 DNA sequence: TGTGCCAGTAGTAATCGGCTAGCGGGGGAGGAGACCCAGTACTTC.